This TCR beta chain was captured in a study of CD8+CD57+ T cells in acquired aplastic anemia. This CDR3 is 10 amino acids long. In germline, CDR1 is DFQATT, CDR2 SNEGSKA (reference sequence). Deletions cut 6 bases from V and 6 bases from J, with 8 bases between. TCR beta VDJ and CDR3 profiles were obtained from a genomic DNA template. TCRdb reanalysed the reads using MiXCR and keeps one entry per CDR3 protein. The profile shows 110,000 or so distinct CDR3 sequences, 51% of them singletons. This clonotype showed up many times. The clonotype comes from a human donor in good health, serving as a control. Sequences were obtained from sorted CD4+, CD8+, or CD8+CD57+ T cells (not recorded which) from PBMCs. V and J are TRBV20-1 and TRBJ1-2; D is uncertain. The CDR3 sequence is CSARWDGYTF. The CDR3 nucleotides read TGCAGTGCCCGTTGGGATGGCTACACCTTC.